The 27 T cell receptor beta chains listed next were all sequenced from one sample in a study of identical twins. One entry per CDR3 protein results from TCRdb running MiXCR on the 5' RACE reads. The repertoire consists of a few hundred thousand distinct CDR3 sequences, with 9% to 10% occurring once and the leading ten covering under 3%. The same sample was also studied in work on yellow fever vaccine responses in identical twins.

The sample comprised PBMCs. The receptors shown here come from a woman in her late teens or twenties in good health.

This clonotype was counted between two and nine times. The CDR3 sequence is CASSFPDREQFF. CDR3 coding DNA: TGTGCCAGCAGCTTCCCAGACAGGGAGCAGTTCTTC. The V call is TRBV7-8, the J call TRBJ2-1, with D possibly matching TRBD1 (6 bases). Germline loops: CDR1 SGHVS, CDR2 FQNEAQ. The CDR3 spans 12 residues. The V end was cut by 3 bases, the J end by 10 bases, with 10 bases between.

The V and J genes are TRBV5-6 and TRBJ2-7; D may be TRBD1 (6 bases). The germline gives CDR1 SGHDT, CDR2 YYEEEE. The V end was cut by 9 bases, the J end by 4 bases, with 17 bases between. There are 13 residues in the CDR3. For the CDR3, the DNA is TGTGCCATCGGCTCGGGGCAGGGGTACGAGCAGTACTTC. Translation: CAIGSGQGYEQYF.

This clonotype was found a few times. The V gene is TRBV7-2, the J gene TRBJ2-1; TRBD2 is a possible D gene (5 bases). Trimming pared 4 bases from V and 0 bases from J, leaving 13 bases between. The CDR3 is made up of 16 amino acids. Germline CDR1 reads SGHTA; CDR2 reads FQGNSA. In nucleotides, the CDR3 is TGTGCCAGCAGCTCTAGCCCTACCAGCTCCTACAATGAGCAGTTCTTC. Its protein product is CASSSSPTSSYNEQFF.

V and J are TRBV2 and TRBJ2-1, with D perhaps matching TRBD1 or TRBD2 (6 bases each). The CDR3 is made up of 13 amino acids. V lost 2 bases to trimming and J lost 10 bases, with 12 bases between them. Germline V gene lookup returns CDR1 SNHLY and CDR2 FYNNEI. The CDR3 bases are TGTGCCAGCAGTGAACCGGGGGCAAGGGAGCAGTTCTTC. It yields the protein CASSEPGAREQFF.

This clonotype was seen at least ten times. The chain combines TRBV6-5 with TRBJ2-3, with 10 positions matching TRBD2. Germline CDR1 MNHEY, CDR2 SVGAGI. V gave up 0 bases and J gave up 6 bases; unmatched junction bases: 6. CDR3 size: 16 residues. The CDR3 region has the DNA TGTGCCAGCAGTTACTCCCCTAGCGGGGGTATTGATACGCAGTATTTT. It encodes CASSYSPSGGIDTQYF.

The chain carries TRBV27 and TRBJ2-2; no clear D gene. CDR3 length: 14 amino acids. Per the germline V gene, CDR1 is MNHEY and CDR2 is SMNVEV (reference sequence). V was trimmed by 5 bases and J by 4 bases, leaving 11 bases between them. As DNA, the CDR3 is TGTGCCAGCAGTCTGGAAAGGGTCACCGGGGAGCTGTTTTTT. This codes for CASSLERVTGELFF.

The gene calls are TRBV28 and TRBJ2-5, with D perhaps matching TRBD1 or TRBD2 (5 bases each). Trimming stripped 7 bases from V and 1 base from J, with 13 bases between. CDR1 and CDR2 from the germline V gene are MDHEN and SYDVKM. The CDR3 is 14 residues long. CDR3 amino acids: CASTPSGAQETQYF. CDR3 bases: TGTGCCAGCACCCCCTCCGGGGCCCAAGAGACCCAGTACTTC.

This clonotype has just a few counts. This rearrangement joins TRBV7-9 to TRBJ2-5; D gene uncertain. CDR1 and CDR2 (germline): SEHNR, FQNEAQ (reference sequence). The germline V and J ends were trimmed by 7 bases and 5 bases, with 17 bases remaining between them. The CDR3 loop spans 14 amino acids. The CDR3 DNA sequence: TGTGCCAGCACCCAGCTGGTGGTCGGGGAGACCCAGTACTTC. The encoded protein is CASTQLVVGETQYF.

This clonotype was seen more than once but under ten times. The chain uses TRBV3-1 and TRBJ2-3, with TRBD2 identical over 7 bases. Trimming took 4 bases from V and 0 from J; bases not matched to a gene: 7. CDR1 and CDR2 from the germline V gene are LGHDT and YNNKEL (reference sequence). The CDR3 length is 16 residues. CDR3 residues: CASSPRGAGSTDTQYF. CDR3 sequence (DNA): TGTGCCAGCAGCCCGAGGGGAGCGGGGAGCACAGATACGCAGTATTTT.

V and J are TRBV7-2 and TRBJ2-7; 8 bases agree with TRBD2. Germline V gives CDR1 SGHTA, CDR2 FQGNSA. The CDR3 is 15 residues long. V was clipped by 5 bases and J by 5 bases; unmatched bases: 11. CDR3 bases: TGTGCCAGCAGCCCCCTCGGCGGGGGGCACAACGAGCAGTACTTC. It is translated as CASSPLGGGHNEQYF.

V usage is TRBV6-2 or TRBV6-3 and J usage is TRBJ2-7; D is uncertain. Trimming pared 2 bases from V and 0 bases from J, leaving 17 bases between. From germline, CDR1 is MNHEY and CDR2 SVGEGT. The CDR3 is 17 amino acids. CDR3 protein: CASSYTVGIHNSYEQYF. CDR3 DNA sequence: TGTGCCAGCAGTTACACCGTTGGCATACACAACTCCTACGAGCAGTACTTC.

The chain combines TRBV7-2 with TRBJ2-3; D unclear. The CDR3 consists of 15 residues. V was cut by 1 base and J by 2 bases, with 10 bases left in between. Germline lookup yields CDR1 SGHTA and CDR2 FQGNSA. For the CDR3, the DNA is TGTGCCAGCAGCTTAGATGGCCTATACACAGATACGCAGTATTTT. It is translated as CASSLDGLYTDTQYF.

This clonotype was seen only a few times. The V and J genes are TRBV6-5 and TRBJ2-2; no reliable D call. From germline, CDR1 is MNHEY and CDR2 SVGAGI. The CDR3 is 11 amino acids. The V and J ends lost 7 bases and 6 bases respectively, with 6 bases between them. In DNA form, the CDR3 reads TGTGCCAGCATGTCTCCCGGGGAGCTGTTTTTT. This codes for CASMSPGELFF.

In its sample, this clonotype was seen once. CDR3: CSVMGRLGTGELFF. CDR3 DNA: TGCAGCGTCATGGGCCGGCTGGGCACCGGGGAGCTGTTTTTT. The gene calls are TRBV29-1 and TRBJ2-2; no reliable D call. Germline values: CDR1 SQVTM, CDR2 ANQGSEA. The CDR3 has 14 amino acids. The ends were cut back, 6 bases at V and 4 bases at J, with 15 bases in the middle.

This chain connects TRBV20-1 to TRBJ1-1, with D perhaps matching TRBD1 (5 bases). The CDR3 is 12 residues long. CDR1 DFQATT and CDR2 SNEGSKA come from the germline V gene (reference sequence). The ends were cut back, 0 bases at V and 6 bases at J, with 8 bases in the middle. In DNA form, the CDR3 reads TGCAGTGCTAGAGACAGGGACCCTGAAGCTTTCTTT. Translated: CSARDRDPEAFF.

This clonotype was picked up a small number of times. The chain is built from TRBV4-1 and TRBJ1-1, with D maybe TRBD1 (6 bases). The CDR3 is made up of 15 amino acids. V was cut by 0 bases and J by 5 bases, with 13 bases left in between. The germline V gene encodes CDR1 MGHRA and CDR2 YSYEKL. The CDR3 protein is CASSQERYRETEAFF. Written as DNA, the CDR3 is TGCGCCAGCAGCCAAGAAAGGTACAGGGAGACTGAAGCTTTCTTT.

This clonotype was seen at least ten times. J is TRBJ2-7 and V is TRBV12-3 or TRBV12-4, with TRBD1 matching over 10 bases. The CDR3 sequence is 14 residues long. The trim removed 6 bases at V and 5 bases at J, leaving 7 bases unmatched. The CDR3 nucleotides read TGTGCCAGCAGGCGACAGGGGGCGTGGGACGAGCAGTACTTC. Protein product: CASRRQGAWDEQYF.

This clonotype was seen many times. This rearrangement joins TRBV12-3 or TRBV12-4 to TRBJ1-5, with D possibly matching TRBD1 (5 bases). Trimming pared 6 bases from V and 7 bases from J, leaving 19 bases between. The CDR3 is 15 amino acids. The CDR3 sequence is CASSLDGHPKQPQHF. Written as DNA, the CDR3 is TGTGCCAGCAGCCTGGACGGACACCCGAAACAGCCCCAGCATTTT.

This clonotype was seen a handful of times. The J gene is TRBJ2-3, the V gene TRBV12-3 or TRBV12-4, with TRBD2 matching over 9 bases. Trimming took 6 bases from V and 11 from J; bases not matched to a gene: 12. The CDR3 extends over 14 amino acids. CDR3 DNA sequence: TGTGCCAGCAGGCGGGAGGGAGGTCGTGGAGTGCAGTATTTT. As protein: CASRREGGRGVQYF.

This sequence joins TRBV28 and TRBJ2-5; D remains ambiguous. V lost 10 bases and J lost 5, with 17 bases in between. Germline V gives CDR1 MDHEN, CDR2 SYDVKM. The CDR3 sequence is 13 residues long. The DNA of the CDR3 is TGTGCCATGGGCCCCGGGTTGGGGGAGACCCAGTACTTC. This codes for CAMGPGLGETQYF.

This clonotype was seen only a few times. This chain joins TRBV9 and TRBJ2-2; 10 bases agree with TRBD1. The CDR3 length is 19 residues. The junction had 15 bases not matched to a gene; V was cut back by 3 bases and J by 4 bases. Germline CDR1 is SGDLS and CDR2 is YYNGEE. As DNA, the CDR3 is TGTGCCAGCAGCGCAACCCAAAGTACCCGGGACAGGGGCACCGGGGAGCTGTTTTTT. It yields the protein CASSATQSTRDRGTGELFF.

The chain employs TRBV3-1 and TRBJ2-1; 7 bases align to TRBD2. Germline V gene lookup returns CDR1 LGHDT and CDR2 YNNKEL (reference sequence). The CDR3 is 15 amino acids. With 0 bases clipped from V and 3 bases from J, the junction kept 2 bases outside the gene matches. The CDR3 here is CASSQELARYNEQFF. CDR3 sequence (DNA): TGTGCCAGCAGCCAAGAACTAGCGCGCTACAATGAGCAGTTCTTC.

V gene TRBV2 combines with J gene TRBJ2-7; weak D call: TRBD1 (6 bases). This CDR3 is 20 amino acids long. Germline V CDR1 and CDR2: SNHLY, FYNNEI. Trimming shortened V by 3 bases and J by 4 bases, and 31 bases separated the two germline ends. CDR3 DNA: TGTGCCAGCAGTGAGATCGAGTGGGACATCGCCCCTTCGGACGTTTACGAGCAGTACTTC. Translation: CASSEIEWDIAPSDVYEQYF. Using reference TRBV2 and TRBJ2-7 for the parts outside the CDR3, the full variable domain is EPEVTQTPSHQVTQMGQEVILRCVPISNHLYFYWYRQILGQKVEFLVSFYNNEISEKSEIFDDQFSVERPDGSNFTLKIRSTKLEDSAMYFCASSEIEWDIAPSDVYEQYFGPGTRLTVT.

The chain is built from TRBV11-1 and TRBJ2-3; D call uncertain. Germline CDR1 SGHAT, CDR2 FQDESV (reference sequence). The CDR3 contains 18 residues. V was clipped by 7 bases and J by 1 base, with 24 bases between them. The CDR3 sequence: CASTVGRETFTGTDTQYF. CDR3 coding DNA: TGTGCCAGCACCGTCGGCAGAGAAACATTCACGGGCACAGATACGCAGTATTTT.

This clonotype was recorded a few times. The CDR3 protein is CASSTSRQDYNEQFF. CDR3 bases: TGTGCCAGCAGCACCTCGAGGCAGGACTACAATGAGCAGTTCTTC. The V call is TRBV7-2, the J call TRBJ2-1; no clear D. Per the germline V gene, CDR1 is SGHTA and CDR2 is FQGNSA. This CDR3 contains 15 residues. The V and J ends lost 5 bases and 3 bases respectively, with 14 bases between them.

This clonotype was counted many times. This sequence joins TRBV7-9 and TRBJ2-7; a weak D match, TRBD2 (6 bases). V gave up 5 bases and J gave up 2 bases, with 13 bases separating them. The length of the CDR3 is 14 residues. From germline, CDR1 is SEHNR and CDR2 FQNEAQ (reference sequence). The CDR3 here is CASSASGPTYEQYF. CDR3 in DNA: TGTGCCAGCAGCGCCAGCGGGCCTACCTACGAGCAGTACTTC.

This chain joins TRBV6-5 and TRBJ2-2; D gene uncertain. The V gene's germline CDR1 is MNHEY and CDR2 SVGAGI. Trimming cost V 0 bases and J 1 base, with 6 bases left between them. The length of the CDR3 is 15 residues. DNA of the CDR3: TGTGCCAGCAGTTACTCGGGTGGGAACACCGGGGAGCTGTTTTTT. This codes for CASSYSGGNTGELFF.